What follows describes a single T cell receptor (beta chain). This sample was included in a study of monozygotic twins with cystic fibrosis. TCRdb keeps only in-frame clones here, not all; method: immunoSEQ multiplex PCR. The table has roughly 29,000 clones, around 85% seen once. There are 15 residues in the CDR3. V was clipped by 0 bases and J by 0 bases, with 6 bases between them. Germline V lookup: CDR1 MNHNS, CDR2 SASEGT. The origin of this receptor is a girl aged 2-10 years with cystic fibrosis. The rearrangement links TRBV6-1 to TRBJ2-1; D gene uncertain. The sample taken for sequencing was blood. In DNA, the CDR3 is TGTGCCAGCAGTGAAGCGGCGAGCTCCTACAATGAGCAGTTCTTC. Its translation is CASSEAASSYNEQFF.